This T cell receptor (beta chain) is drawn from a study of naive and memory T cell subsets. Findings of the study overall: A few larger clonotypes appeared in naive repertoires, especially CD8, possibly memory cells re-expressing CD45RA. Each distinct alpha or beta sequence counts as one clonotype. Over 95% of naive TCR sequences appeared only once, unlike memory subsets.

The CDR3 consists of 14 residues. Per the germline V gene, CDR1 is MNHNY and CDR2 is SVGAGI (reference sequence). V dropped 2 bases and J dropped 6 bases, with 10 bases sitting between them. This clonotype has a handful of counts. As yet, its antigen is unknown. The beta constant-region primer was an equimolar mix of two oligonucleotides covering TRBC1 and TRBC2. Four rounds of PCR amplified the ligated cDNA using nested alpha and beta constant-region primers plus SP2. One entry per CDR3 protein, called by TCRdb with MiXCR from the UMI-ligation and nested PCR reads. The repertoire holds roughly 150,000 distinct CDR3 sequences, 15% to 25% seen once, with roughly 0.68% in the top ten.

Sample: naive CD8+ T cells from blood. The source is a human donor in good health. This chain links TRBV6-6 with TRBJ2-2; the D is unclear. The CDR3 loop reads CASSYIPEAGELFF. CDR3 DNA: TGTGCCAGCAGTTACATCCCCGAGGCCGGGGAGCTGTTTTTT.